The clone carrying this T cell receptor beta chain was observed once. CDR1 is SGHTA, CDR2 FQGNSA, per germline. The CDR3 is 16 residues long. V gave up 2 bases and J gave up 1 base; unmatched junction bases: 6. Data came from immunoSEQ multiplex PCR; TCRdb stores just in-frame clones and leaves some out. This table has approximately 400,000 clones, 95% appearing once. This sample stems from a study of shared T cell receptors in the human thymus. This TCR was recovered from a human donor. Sequenced material: thymocytes. The genes are TRBV7-2 and TRBJ2-7, with TRBD2 identical over 9 bases. CDR3 sequence reads: CASSLRLADSSYEQYF. CDR3 coding DNA: TGTGCCAGCAGCTTACGACTAGCGGACTCTTCCTACGAGCAGTACTTC.